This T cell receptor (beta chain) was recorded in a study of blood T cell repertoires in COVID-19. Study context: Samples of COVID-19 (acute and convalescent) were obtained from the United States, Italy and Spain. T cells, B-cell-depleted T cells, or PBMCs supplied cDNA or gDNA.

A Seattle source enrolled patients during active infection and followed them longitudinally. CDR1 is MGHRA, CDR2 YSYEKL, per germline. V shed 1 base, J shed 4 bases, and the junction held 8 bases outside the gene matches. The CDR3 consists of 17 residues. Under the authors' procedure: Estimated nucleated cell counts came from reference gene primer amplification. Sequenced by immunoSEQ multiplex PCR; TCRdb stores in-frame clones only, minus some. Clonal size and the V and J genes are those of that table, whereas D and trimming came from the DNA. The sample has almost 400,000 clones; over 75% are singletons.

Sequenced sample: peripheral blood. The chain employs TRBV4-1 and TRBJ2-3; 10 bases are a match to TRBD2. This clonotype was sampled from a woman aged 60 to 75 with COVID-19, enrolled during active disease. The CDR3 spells CASSQASGGAGSDTQYF. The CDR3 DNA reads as TGCGCCAGCAGCCAAGCCAGCGGGGGGGCCGGGTCAGATACGCAGTATTTT.